This T cell receptor beta chain originates from a study of Graves' ophthalmopathy and Graves' hyperthyroidism. About the study: Hyperthyroidism counted as stable given no ophthalmopathy within 18 months of follow-up.

Germline V CDR1 and CDR2: SNHLY, FYNNEI. V lost 6 bases, J lost 4 bases, and 2 bases stayed unmatched. The CDR3 is 12 amino acids. Pregnancy or lactation, uncontrolled infections and other autoimmune diseases were grounds for excluding patients. This clonotype has at least ten counts. Its antigen is still unknown. The study, taken as a whole, reports: Ophthalmopathy progression was predicted by the model at roughly 69% sensitivity and about 79% specificity. Blood samples also showed most expanded thyroid clonotypes exceeding 0.001 frequency.

TCR beta CDR3 regions were amplified from RNA transcripts. HTBI primers were used in a first-round RT-PCR, which preceded a second-round multiplex PCR. TCRdb re-called the multiplex PCR reads with MiXCR, one entry per CDR3 protein. The profile shows about 500,000 distinct CDR3 sequences, approximately 35% of them singletons. Input material: peripheral blood or thyroid tissue (not recorded which). The TCR sequence derives from an adult man with Graves' hyperthyroidism. The J gene is TRBJ2-5, the V gene TRBV2; 7 bases match TRBD1. CDR3 in DNA: TGTGCCAGCAGGTACAGGGGAGAGACCCAGTACTTC. It is translated as CASRYRGETQYF.